This TCR beta chain was observed in a study of blood T cells in healthy people across ages (dated by TCRdb to the mid-2010s). For the study in its entirety: In model experiments, template switching captured about one uniquely barcoded TCR beta cDNA molecule for every two T cells. To track age-related changes in TCR beta repertoire diversity, the study relied on deep sequencing normalized with unique cDNA molecular identifiers. Donors were grouped into four age groups: young (average approximately 15 years), middle-aged (roughly 40), aged (around 56) and long-lived (around 80). Using the same blood draw, the study looked at two additional independent replicas of 1 million unique cDNA reads for two donors, one aged 18 to 30 and the other aged 80 or older. What the research found in general, with its limitations: There was a strong correlation between observed TCR beta diversity and the percentage of naive T cells measured by flow cytometry. Estimates of total diversity based on one million sequenced T cells were considered lower bounds and underestimates. Because donor CMV infection status was unknown, age-related changes in expanded clonotypes were potentially confounded. The long-lived group showed more naive CD4+ T cells, fewer expanded clones and increased TCR diversity than the aged group, suggesting age selection. Since profiling was done on bulk unsorted PBMCs, naive and antigen-experienced compartments could not be conclusively compared. Observed TCR beta diversity per million T cells fell roughly linearly with age, and a significant reduction was already apparent by age around 40.

The CDR3 runs 15 residues from the cysteine to the phenylalanine. The entry retains the CDR3 DNA only, 45 bases that are in frame from base 1. Based on the germline V gene, the CDR1 and CDR2 sequences are SGHTA and FQGNSA. Trimming at the junction amounts to 3 bases on V and 5 bases on J, and the germline ends lie 13 bases apart. Systemically healthy Caucasian individuals from Russia, some 36 in total and aged about 6 to 100 years, were included as donors. Each donor gave ten milliliters of peripheral blood, collected into EDTA-treated Vacutainer tubes. PBMCs were isolated by Ficoll-Paque density-gradient centrifugation, with at least 6 million obtained per sample. Trizol reagent was used to extract total RNA from the PBMCs, yielding at least 6 micrograms per sample. For every donor, an aliquot of PBMCs went through flow cytometry to measure the percentages of naive CD45RAhigh/CD27high T cells. Library preparation was by 5' RACE. Sequencing was carried out with an Illumina HiSeq 2500. A second 7 to 11 cycle PCR used a sample-barcoded 5' primer and a J-beta primer mix. Each TCR beta cDNA molecule received a unique molecular identifier from a template-switch 5' adaptor carrying 12 random nucleotides. Each sample yielded at least 3 million CDR3-containing paired-end reads. First-strand cDNA was synthesized from all RNA with the Mint cDNA synthesis kit, primed by a TRBC-specific oligonucleotide. Following uracil-DNA glycosylase treatment, a first 18-cycle PCR with universal primers M1SS and BC2_uni_R was performed on all cDNA. The original pipeline was this. For normalization, 1 million high-quality reads were randomly selected from each sample, with every read carrying a distinct molecular identifier. Instead of being binned into consensus sequences, reads with shared molecular identifiers were discarded. CDR3 identification, clonotype clustering and error correction used MiTCR with a Q25 quality threshold and the strictest error-elimination algorithm. A nonparametric unseen species model with Euler transformation was used to estimate a lower bound on total TCR beta diversity. TCRdb itself trimmed the public reads at Q25 with fastp, ran MiXCR and retained productive beta chains. Each entry is one CDR3 protein sequence, shown with its most common DNA and genes. TCRdb's processing, not the authors' own work, is the source of the V and J calls. Within this sample are some 850,000 distinct CDR3 sequences, with under 30% of them counted one time only. Over 2.5% of the sample lies in the top ten.

This clonotype came up once. There is no known antigen for this receptor. Per-base qualities were not stored, and no clone one base away is much larger. This sample was also put to use in a study of T cells of mothers and their children. That second publication adds: Donors were nine systemically healthy Caucasian individuals: three mothers and their six children. cDNA synthesis consumed the entire amount of extracted RNA, loaded at approximately 1.5 ug RNA in each 15 ul reaction. In the second PCR, the M1S primer added sample barcodes and 2-4 random nucleotides. More than 8 million TCR beta CDR3 reads were obtained from each mother, and some 3.2 million reads were obtained from each child. TCR recombination output is similarly shaped by thymic selection in related and unrelated pairs, with a minor effect exerted by inherited differences. Normalized repertoire overlap was always found to be slightly, but never significantly, higher in related mother-child pairs than in unrelated mother-child pairs. No persistent microchimeric T cell clones were detected, at a sensitivity of approximately 100 clones per million clonotypes. The study used deep NGS to compare TCR beta repertoires of mothers and children, seeking features distinguishing related mother-child pairs from unrelated individuals. Mothers averaged about 37 +/- 4 years of age and children averaged approximately 12 +/- 4 years. After adapters were ligated using NEBNext reagents, the libraries underwent 100+100 nt paired-end sequencing on an Illumina HiSeq 2000. To avoid cross-contamination, the mother libraries and the child libraries were prepared a month apart and sequenced in separate runs. Each donor had between roughly 450,000 and 2,300,000 distinct TCR beta clonotypes identified. Naive TCR beta clonotypes were estimated from low-frequency clonotypes matched to each donor's FACS-determined naive share, without sorting.

The clonotype originates from a boy younger than 18 in good health. Sequenced material: blood. The chain was built from TRBV7-2 and TRBJ1-4, and TRBD1 may be the D gene, going by 6 matching bases. In nucleotide form, the sequence is TGTGCCAGCAGCTTTCCGGGACACGTAAATGAAAAACTGTTTTTT. Its protein is CASSFPGHVNEKLFF.